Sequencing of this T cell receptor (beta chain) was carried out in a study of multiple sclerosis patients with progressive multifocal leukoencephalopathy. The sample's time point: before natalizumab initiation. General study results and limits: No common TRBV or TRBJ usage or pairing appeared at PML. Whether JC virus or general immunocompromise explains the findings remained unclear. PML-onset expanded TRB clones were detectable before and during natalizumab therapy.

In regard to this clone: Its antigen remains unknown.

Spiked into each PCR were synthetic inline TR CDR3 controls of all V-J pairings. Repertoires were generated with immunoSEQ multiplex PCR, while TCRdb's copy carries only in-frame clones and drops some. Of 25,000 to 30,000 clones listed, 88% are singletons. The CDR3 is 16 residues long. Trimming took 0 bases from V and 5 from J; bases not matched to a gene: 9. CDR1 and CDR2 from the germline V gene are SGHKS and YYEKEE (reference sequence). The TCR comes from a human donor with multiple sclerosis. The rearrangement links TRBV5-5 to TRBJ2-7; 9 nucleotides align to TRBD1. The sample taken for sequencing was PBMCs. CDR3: CASSLGLGQGFNEQYF. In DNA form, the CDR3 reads TGTGCCAGCAGCTTGGGCTTAGGACAGGGGTTTAACGAGCAGTACTTC.